The 30 T cell receptor beta chains below come from one sample, sequenced in a study of response to subunit inactivated influenza vaccine. A single record per CDR3 protein comes from TCRdb applying MiXCR to the RT-PCR reads. Here the sample spans roughly 540,000 distinct CDR3 sequences, around 25% being singletons. This sample was shared with a second study, whose subject was T cells expressing NK-cell markers. That paper notes: What made the TCR beta cDNA was 5'RACE template switching with UMIs.

Sequenced material: CD4+ T cells sorted from PBMCs, taken roughly 13 days after vaccination. These receptors were taken from a man aged 45-60 years who received an inactivated influenza vaccine.

This clonotype turned up a few times. V is TRBV4-2 and J is TRBJ2-7; D is uncertain. The V and J ends lost 0 bases and 7 bases respectively, with 10 bases between them. Per germline, CDR1 LGHNA and CDR2 YNFKEQ. This CDR3 is built from 13 residues. The CDR3, as DNA: TGTGCCAGCAGCCAAGATGATGGCAGGGAGCAGTACTTC. Its translation is CASSQDDGREQYF.

This clonotype was detected a few times. The chain couples TRBV5-1 to TRBJ2-2, with 10 bases aligning to TRBD1. The junction had 7 bases not matched to a gene; V was cut back by 1 base and J by 7 bases. This CDR3 has 16 residues. Per the germline V gene, CDR1 is SGHRS and CDR2 is YFSETQ. Here the CDR3 DNA reads TGCGCCAGCAGCTTGACCGGGACAGGGGATGTCGGGGAGCTGTTTTTT. It codes for CASSLTGTGDVGELFF.

This clonotype was observed a handful of times. The chain uses TRBV2 and TRBJ2-7; D is perhaps TRBD2 (5 bases). V gave up 6 bases and J gave up 4 bases, with 13 bases separating them. This CDR3 comprises 13 residues. CDR1 and CDR2 (germline): SNHLY, FYNNEI. The CDR3: CASRKDGDYEQYF. The CDR3 DNA is TGTGCCAGCAGGAAGGACGGGGATTACGAGCAGTACTTC.

This clonotype has a handful of counts. The V call is TRBV6-2 or TRBV6-3, the J call TRBJ2-7, with 7 positions matching TRBD2. CDR3 size: 18 residues. CDR1 and CDR2 (germline): MNHEY, SVGEGT. J was trimmed by 2 bases and V by 8 bases; bases with no gene match: 21. The CDR3 here is CASGRTGTTAGKPYEQYF. The CDR3 DNA follows: TGTGCCAGCGGAAGAACCGGGACGACAGCGGGAAAACCCTACGAGCAGTACTTC.

CDR3 DNA sequence: TGTGCCAGCAGCCAAGGTCCTTGGGACAGAAGTTACTCCTACGAGCAGTACTTC. Translation: CASSQGPWDRSYSYEQYF. The chain employs TRBV3-1 and TRBJ2-7, with 7 bases that match TRBD1. The germline CDR1 and CDR2 sequences are LGHDT and YNNKEL (reference sequence). The ends lost 1 base at V and 0 bases at J; junction bases unmatched: 12. The CDR3 runs to 18 residues.

The chain has TRBV20-1 and TRBJ2-1; 7 bases line up with TRBD2. The CDR3 covers 15 residues. Germline V CDR1 and CDR2: DFQATT, SNEGSKA (reference sequence). Trimming took 0 bases from V and 7 from J; bases not matched to a gene: 9. CDR3 coding DNA: TGCAGTGCTAGAGACCTTCTAGCGGTGGGAAATGAGCAGTTCTTC. It codes for CSARDLLAVGNEQFF.

The rearrangement uses TRBV20-1 and TRBJ1-1; D ambiguous. Deletions cut 6 bases from V and 0 bases from J, with 14 bases between. Looked up from germline, CDR1 is DFQATT and CDR2 is SNEGSKA (reference sequence). This CDR3 is 14 amino acids long. The DNA of the CDR3 is TGCAGTGCCCTCAGGCCAAACATGAACACTGAAGCTTTCTTT. Translation: CSALRPNMNTEAFF.

The chain links TRBV25-1 to TRBJ2-5; D gene unclear. The CDR3 is 12 residues long. V was trimmed by 2 bases and J by 6 bases, leaving 7 bases between them. Germline V lookup: CDR1 MGHDK, CDR2 SYGVNS. The CDR3 is CASSEMSQTQYF. Written as DNA, the CDR3 is TGTGCCAGCAGTGAAATGAGCCAGACCCAGTACTTC.

The chain has TRBV3-1 and TRBJ2-7, with 12 nucleotides matching TRBD2. J gave up 4 bases and V 6 bases, and 10 bases lay outside the gene matches. The germline V gene has CDR1 LGHDT and CDR2 YNNKEL (reference sequence). The CDR3 contains 16 residues. CDR3 loop: CASRKVLAGGPYEQYF. CDR3 coding DNA: TGTGCCAGCAGAAAGGTCCTAGCGGGAGGGCCGTACGAGCAGTACTTC.

This sequence joins TRBV20-1 and TRBJ2-2; perhaps TRBD2 as D (7 bases). This CDR3 has 14 residues. Trimming stripped 6 bases from V and 4 bases from J, with 15 bases between. Germline values: CDR1 DFQATT, CDR2 SNEGSKA (reference sequence). CDR3 in amino acids: CSAPRGGRTGELFF. DNA for the CDR3: TGCAGTGCCCCTAGGGGGGGGCGCACCGGGGAGCTGTTTTTT.

The J gene is TRBJ2-7, the V gene TRBV7-2; possibly TRBD2 for D (6 bases). The CDR3 loop spans 14 amino acids. Germline V gene lookup returns CDR1 SGHTA and CDR2 FQGNSA. Trimming cost V 5 bases and J 2 bases, with 13 bases left between them. This CDR3 reads CASSPRLGTYEQYF. CDR3 coding DNA: TGTGCCAGCAGCCCCCGACTAGGGACCTACGAGCAGTACTTC.

This rearrangement joins TRBV4-1 to TRBJ2-5; perhaps TRBD1 as D (5 bases). V gave up 4 bases and J gave up 5 bases, with 17 bases separating them. The length of the CDR3 is 15 residues. Looked up from germline, CDR1 is MGHRA and CDR2 is YSYEKL. The CDR3 coding sequence is TGCGCCAGCAGCCGAGAGTTAGGGGTTGGGGAGACCCAGTACTTC. The encoded protein is CASSRELGVGETQYF.

The chain has TRBV5-1 and TRBJ2-3, with D possibly being TRBD1 (6 bases). CDR1 SGHRS and CDR2 YFSETQ come from the germline V gene. This CDR3 spans 18 amino acids. V was shortened by 4 bases and J by 0 bases, with 21 bases between the two germline ends. The CDR3 DNA is TGCGCCAGCAGCATACGCCACCAGGGGCCCCTTAGCACAGATACGCAGTATTTT. Its protein product is CASSIRHQGPLSTDTQYF. Variable domain in full (rest from reference TRBV5-1 and TRBJ2-3): KAGVTQTPRYLIKTRGQQVTLSCSPISGHRSVSWYQQTPGQGLQFLFEYFSETQRNKGNFPGRFSGRQFSNSRSEMNVSTLELGDSALYLCASSIRHQGPLSTDTQYFGPGTRLTVL.

This chain links TRBV12-3 or TRBV12-4 with TRBJ1-5; the D is unclear. V dropped 3 bases and J dropped 7 bases, with 10 bases sitting between them. The CDR3 runs to 13 residues. The CDR3 nucleotides are TGTGCCAGCAGTTTGAGCACCACCCAGCCCCAGCATTTT. Encoded protein: CASSLSTTQPQHF.

This CDR3 is CSARDTSGRGIQETQYF. CDR3 nucleotides: TGCAGTGCTAGAGATACGAGCGGGAGGGGAATACAAGAGACCCAGTACTTC. The V gene is TRBV20-1, the J gene TRBJ2-5, with TRBD2 matching over 10 bases. The CDR3 sequence is 17 residues long. CDR1 DFQATT and CDR2 SNEGSKA come from the germline V gene (reference sequence). After removal of 0 bases from V and 2 bases from J, the junction contained 9 bases not matched to a gene.

The sample holds many counts of this clonotype. The rearrangement joins TRBV12-3 or TRBV12-4 to TRBJ2-7; 7 positions match TRBD1. V lost 1 base, J lost 5 bases, and 8 bases stayed unmatched. This CDR3 has 15 residues. CDR3 protein: CASSLGQGVLDEQYF. The CDR3 coding sequence is TGTGCCAGCAGTTTAGGCCAGGGGGTTCTCGACGAGCAGTACTTC.

This clonotype was seen a handful of times. V is TRBV7-2 and J is TRBJ2-2, with TRBD2 identical over 8 bases. V shed 5 bases, J shed 7 bases, and the junction held 12 bases outside the gene matches. This CDR3 comprises 16 residues. Looked up from germline, CDR1 is SGHTA and CDR2 is FQGNSA. Here the CDR3 DNA reads TGTGCCAGCAGCAAAGTCCCGGGACTAGGCGTCGGGGAGCTGTTTTTT. Translated, it gives CASSKVPGLGVGELFF. The full variable domain, rest sourced from reference TRBV7-2 and TRBJ2-2, is GAGVSQSPSNKVTEKGKDVELRCDPISGHTALYWYRQSLGQGLEFLIYFQGNSAPDKSGLPSDRFSAERTGGSVSTLTIQRTQQEDSAVYLCASSKVPGLGVGELFFGEGSRLTVL.

The V gene is TRBV12-3 or TRBV12-4, the J gene TRBJ1-5; D is possibly TRBD1 (5 bases). Trimming pared 2 bases from V and 3 bases from J, leaving 11 bases between. The CDR3 extends over 15 amino acids. The CDR3 region is CASSLMGVTNQPQHF. The CDR3 bases are TGTGCCAGCAGTTTAATGGGGGTCACCAATCAGCCCCAGCATTTT.

Only a few counts were recorded for this clonotype. V is TRBV12-3 or TRBV12-4 and J is TRBJ1-5; D unclear. V shed 4 bases and J shed 7 bases, with 11 bases lying between them. The CDR3 extends over 13 amino acids. CDR3 nucleotide sequence: TGTGCCAGCAGTTCCACGAGGTGGCAGCCCCAGCATTTT. Its translation: CASSSTRWQPQHF.

The chain carries TRBV20-1 and TRBJ2-7; D not resolved. The germline V gene encodes CDR1 DFQATT and CDR2 SNEGSKA (reference sequence). CDR3 length: 13 amino acids. With 2 bases removed from V and 0 bases from J, the gap between germline ends came to 8 bases. CDR3: CSARKGSSYEQYF. Written as DNA, the CDR3 is TGCAGTGCTAGAAAGGGTAGCTCCTACGAGCAGTACTTC.

The CDR3 nucleotides are TGCAGCGTTGAAAACAGGGGGATCTCTGGAAACACCATATATTTT. Translated, it gives CSVENRGISGNTIYF. The chain recombines TRBV29-1 with TRBJ1-3, with TRBD1 identical over 8 bases. The CDR3 is 15 residues long. Germline V gene sequence: CDR1 SQVTM, CDR2 ANQGSEA. The V and J ends lost 2 bases and 0 bases, in that order; junction bases with no gene match: 3.

The chain combines TRBV16 with TRBJ1-2; 10 bases align to TRBD1. Germline CDR1 KGHSY, CDR2 FQNENV. Trimming at V came to 4 bases and at J to 6 bases, leaving 5 bases not matched to a gene. The CDR3 extends over 14 amino acids. The CDR3 sequence: CASSRRDRGDGYTF. For the CDR3, the DNA is TGTGCCAGCAGCCGAAGGGACAGGGGTGATGGCTACACCTTC. The full variable domain, with the rest looked up from reference TRBV16 and TRBJ1-2, is GEEVAQTPKHLVRGEGQKAKLYCAPIKGHSYVFWYQQVLKNEFKFLISFQNENVFDETGMPKERFSAKCLPNSPCSLEIQATKLEDSAVYFCASSRRDRGDGYTFGSGTRLTVV.

V gene TRBV28 combines with J gene TRBJ2-3, with 12 bases matching TRBD2. Per germline, CDR1 MDHEN and CDR2 SYDVKM. The CDR3 is 15 residues long. The V segment lost 6 bases and the J segment 0 bases; nucleotides outside the gene matches: 1. This CDR3 reads CASRTSGSSTDTQYF. DNA of the CDR3: TGTGCCAGCAGGACTAGCGGGAGCAGCACAGATACGCAGTATTTT.

The chain joins TRBV12-3 or TRBV12-4 to TRBJ1-5; D may be TRBD1 (5 bases). The CDR3 has 15 residues. V gave up 3 bases and J gave up 1 base, with 10 bases separating them. The DNA for the CDR3 is TGTGCCAGCAGTTTGGGGCTCCAGAGCAATCAGCCCCAGCATTTT. This sequence encodes CASSLGLQSNQPQHF.

The chain is built from TRBV28 and TRBJ2-7, with D possibly being TRBD2 (6 bases). Germline V lookup: CDR1 MDHEN, CDR2 SYDVKM. Trimming removed 7 bases from V and 0 bases from J, with 10 bases in between. The CDR3 runs to 13 residues. CDR3 loop: CASTTDYSYEQYF. CDR3 bases: TGTGCCAGCACCACGGACTACTCCTACGAGCAGTACTTC.

The chain joins TRBV7-3 to TRBJ2-1; the D gene is possibly TRBD1 (5 bases). Deletions cut 6 bases from V and 9 bases from J, with 12 bases between. The CDR3 runs 12 residues. The germline V gene encodes CDR1 SGHTA and CDR2 FQGTGA. CDR3 protein: CASSHTQGEQFF. CDR3 bases: TGTGCCAGCAGTCATACTCAGGGTGAGCAGTTCTTC.

The chain uses TRBV20-1 and TRBJ2-1; D gene ambiguous. The CDR3 runs to 15 residues. Looked up from germline, CDR1 is DFQATT and CDR2 is SNEGSKA (reference sequence). The V end lost 4 bases, the J end lost 0 bases, and 13 bases lay between the germline ends. The chain's CDR3 is CSAIERRSSYNEQFF. In DNA form, the CDR3 reads TGCAGTGCTATAGAGCGACGGAGCTCCTACAATGAGCAGTTCTTC.

The genes are TRBV20-1 and TRBJ2-3, with D hard to call. Per the germline V gene, CDR1 is DFQATT and CDR2 is SNEGSKA (reference sequence). The CDR3 consists of 13 residues. With 4 bases removed from V and 3 bases from J, the gap between germline ends came to 11 bases. CDR3 sequence (DNA): TGCAGTGCTAACCCTGCCGGGACAGATACGCAGTATTTT. Protein: CSANPAGTDTQYF.

This clonotype was seen only a few times. This chain uses TRBV9 with TRBJ1-5, with D uncertain. The CDR3 consists of 14 residues. Per the germline V gene, CDR1 is SGDLS and CDR2 is YYNGEE. V was trimmed by 3 bases and J by 2 bases, leaving 9 bases between them. The CDR3, as DNA: TGTGCCAGCAGCGCGGAGTGGGGCAATCAGCCCCAGCATTTT. Encoded protein: CASSAEWGNQPQHF.

The chain links TRBV7-2 to TRBJ1-2, with unresolved D. V shed 4 bases and J shed 4 bases, with 13 bases lying between them. The germline V gene encodes CDR1 SGHTA and CDR2 FQGNSA. This CDR3 spans 14 amino acids. The CDR3 DNA follows: TGTGCCAGCAGCTCATACTTAAAAGTCTATGGCTACACCTTC. This codes for CASSSYLKVYGYTF.